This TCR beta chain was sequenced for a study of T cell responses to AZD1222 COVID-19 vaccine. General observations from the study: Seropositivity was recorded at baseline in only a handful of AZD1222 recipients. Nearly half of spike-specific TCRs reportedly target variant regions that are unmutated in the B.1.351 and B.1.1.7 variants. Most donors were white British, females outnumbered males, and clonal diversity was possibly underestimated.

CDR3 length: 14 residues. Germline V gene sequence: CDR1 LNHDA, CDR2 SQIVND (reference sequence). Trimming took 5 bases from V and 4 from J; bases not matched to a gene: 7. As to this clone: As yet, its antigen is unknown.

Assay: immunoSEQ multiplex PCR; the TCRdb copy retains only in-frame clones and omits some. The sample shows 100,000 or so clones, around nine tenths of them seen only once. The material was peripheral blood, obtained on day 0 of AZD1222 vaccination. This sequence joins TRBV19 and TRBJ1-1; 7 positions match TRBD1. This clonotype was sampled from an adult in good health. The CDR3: CASSPGAGGTEAFF. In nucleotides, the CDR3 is TGTGCCAGTAGTCCCGGAGCAGGGGGCACTGAAGCTTTCTTT.